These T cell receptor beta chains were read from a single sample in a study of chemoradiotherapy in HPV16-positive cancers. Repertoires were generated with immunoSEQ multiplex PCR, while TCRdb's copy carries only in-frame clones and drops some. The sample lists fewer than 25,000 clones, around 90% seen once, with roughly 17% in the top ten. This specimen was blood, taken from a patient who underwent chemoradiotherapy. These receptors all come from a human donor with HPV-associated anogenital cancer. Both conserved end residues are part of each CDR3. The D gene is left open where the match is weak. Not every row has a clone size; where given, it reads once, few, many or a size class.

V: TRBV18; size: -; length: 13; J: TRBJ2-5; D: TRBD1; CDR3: CASLTGERETQYF; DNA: TGTGCCAGCCTGACAGGGGAGCGGGAGACCCAGTACTTC
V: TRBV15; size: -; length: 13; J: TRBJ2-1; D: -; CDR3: CATSRGGWDEQFF; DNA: TGTGCCACCAGCAGAGGAGGTTGGGATGAGCAGTTCTTC
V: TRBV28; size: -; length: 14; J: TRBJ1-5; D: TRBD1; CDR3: CASSRDRGFNPQHF; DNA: TGTGCCAGCAGCCGGGACAGGGGGTTCAATCCCCAGCATTTT
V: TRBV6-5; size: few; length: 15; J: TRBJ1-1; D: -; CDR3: CASSRLVAVNTEAFF; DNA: TGTGCCAGCAGTCGCTTAGTGGCGGTGAACACTGAAGCTTTCTTT
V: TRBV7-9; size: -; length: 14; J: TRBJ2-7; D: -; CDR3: CASSLAVPRYEQYF; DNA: TGTGCCAGCAGCTTAGCTGTCCCGCGCTACGAGCAGTACTTC
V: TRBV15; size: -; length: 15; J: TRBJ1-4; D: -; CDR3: CATSREQGFGEKLFF; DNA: TGTGCCACCAGCAGAGAACAGGGCTTCGGAGAAAAACTGTTTTTT
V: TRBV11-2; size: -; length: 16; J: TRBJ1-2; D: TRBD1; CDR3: CASSLESLRGLGGYTF; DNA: TGTGCCAGCAGCTTAGAGTCACTCAGGGGGCTTGGGGGCTACACCTTC
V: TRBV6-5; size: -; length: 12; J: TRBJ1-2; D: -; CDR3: CASSRSRDGYTF; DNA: TGTGCCAGCAGCCGATCCAGAGATGGCTACACCTTC
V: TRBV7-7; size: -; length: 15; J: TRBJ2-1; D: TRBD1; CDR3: CASSPGTGQANEQFF; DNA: TGTGCCAGCAGCCCTGGGACAGGCCAGGCTAATGAGCAGTTCTTC
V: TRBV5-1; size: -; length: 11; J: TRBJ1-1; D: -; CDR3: CASSLYTEAFF; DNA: TGCGCCAGCAGCTTATACACTGAAGCTTTCTTT
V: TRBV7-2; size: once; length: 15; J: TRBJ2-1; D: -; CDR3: CASSLRDTPYNEQFF; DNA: TGTGCCAGCAGCTTGCGGGACACCCCCTACAATGAGCAGTTCTTC
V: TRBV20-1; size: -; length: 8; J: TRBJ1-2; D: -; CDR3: CSIPGYTF; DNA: TGCTCCATTCCGGGCTACACCTTC
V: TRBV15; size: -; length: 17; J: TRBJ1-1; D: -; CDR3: CATSRDRNRQLNTEAFF; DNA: TGTGCCACCAGCAGAGATCGTAACAGGCAACTGAACACTGAAGCTTTCTTT
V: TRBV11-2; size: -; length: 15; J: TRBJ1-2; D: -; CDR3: CASSLAPGAGYGYTF; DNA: TGTGCCAGCAGCTTAGCACCTGGGGCGGGTTATGGCTACACCTTC
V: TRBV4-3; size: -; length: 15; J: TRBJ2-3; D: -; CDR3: CASSQLTASTDTQYF; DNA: TGCGCCAGCAGCCAACTCACCGCGTCGACGGATACGCAGTATTTT
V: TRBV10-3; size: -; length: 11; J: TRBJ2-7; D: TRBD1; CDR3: CATRDSVEQYF; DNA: TGTGCCACCCGGGACAGTGTCGAGCAGTACTTC
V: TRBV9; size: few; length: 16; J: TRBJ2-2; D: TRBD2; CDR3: CASSAGLAGFTGELFF; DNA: TGTGCCAGCAGCGCGGGACTAGCGGGGTTCACCGGGGAGCTGTTTTTT
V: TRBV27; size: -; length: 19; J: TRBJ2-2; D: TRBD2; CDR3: CASSTHTTASGPHTGELFF; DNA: TGTGCCAGCAGCACTCACACGACGGCTAGCGGTCCTCACACCGGGGAGCTGTTTTTT
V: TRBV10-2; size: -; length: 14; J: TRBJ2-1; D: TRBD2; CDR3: CASSGTRFYAEQFF; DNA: TGCGCCAGCAGTGGGACTAGGTTCTATGCTGAGCAGTTCTTC
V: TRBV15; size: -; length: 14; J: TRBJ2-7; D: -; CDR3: CATSRDDTSYEQYF; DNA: TGTGCCACCAGCAGAGATGACACCTCCTACGAGCAGTACTTC
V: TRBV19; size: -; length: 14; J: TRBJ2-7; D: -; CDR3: CASSPEGGTYEQYF; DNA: TGTGCCAGCTCCCCCGAGGGGGGAACCTACGAGCAGTACTTC
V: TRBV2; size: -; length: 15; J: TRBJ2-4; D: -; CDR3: CASRETDIAKNIQYF; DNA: TGTGCCAGCAGGGAAACAGATATAGCCAAAAACATTCAGTACTTC
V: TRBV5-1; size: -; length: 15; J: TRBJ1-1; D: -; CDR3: CASRVGGTGNTEAFF; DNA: TGCGCCAGCCGGGTGGGAGGTACGGGGAACACTGAAGCTTTCTTT
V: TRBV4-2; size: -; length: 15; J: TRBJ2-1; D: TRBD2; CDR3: CASSLREGGYNEQFF; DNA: TGTGCCAGCAGCCTGCGGGAGGGTGGCTACAATGAGCAGTTCTTC
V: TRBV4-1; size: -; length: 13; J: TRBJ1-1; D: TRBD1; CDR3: CASSQVDRAEAFF; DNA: TGCGCCAGCAGCCAAGTGGACAGGGCTGAAGCTTTCTTT
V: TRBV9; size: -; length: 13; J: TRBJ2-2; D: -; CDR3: CASSVINTGELFF; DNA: TGTGCCAGCAGCGTAATAAACACCGGGGAGCTGTTTTTT
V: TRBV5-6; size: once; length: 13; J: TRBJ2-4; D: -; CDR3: CASSFTGPNIQYF; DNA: TGTGCCAGCAGCTTTACAGGGCCCAACATTCAGTACTTC
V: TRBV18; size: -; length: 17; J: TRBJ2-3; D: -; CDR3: CASSPLKKRLSTDTQYF; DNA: TGTGCCAGCTCACCACTAAAAAAGCGACTAAGCACAGATACGCAGTATTTT
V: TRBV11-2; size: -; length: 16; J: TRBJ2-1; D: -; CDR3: CASSLGGGRGYNEQFF; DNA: TGTGCCAGCAGCTTAGGTGGGGGGAGGGGGTACAATGAGCAGTTCTTC
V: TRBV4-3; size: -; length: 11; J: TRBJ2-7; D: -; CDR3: CASSLGGEQYF; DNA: TGCGCCAGCAGTTTAGGGGGCGAGCAGTACTTC
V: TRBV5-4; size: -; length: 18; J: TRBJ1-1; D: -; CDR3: CASSLGGGGRVGNTEAFF; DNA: TGTGCCAGCAGCTTGGGGGGAGGGGGAAGGGTGGGAAACACTGAAGCTTTCTTT
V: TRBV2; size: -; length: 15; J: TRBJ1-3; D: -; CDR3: CASSDRGLSGNTIYF; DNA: TGTGCCAGCAGTGATAGAGGGCTCTCTGGAAACACCATATATTTT
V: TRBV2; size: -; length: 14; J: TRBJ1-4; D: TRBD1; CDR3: CASRGTGGREKLFF; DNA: TGTGCCAGCAGGGGCACAGGGGGCCGTGAAAAACTGTTTTTT
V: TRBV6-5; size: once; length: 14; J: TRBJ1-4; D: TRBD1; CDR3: CARNRGVANEKLFF; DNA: TGTGCCAGGAACAGGGGTGTGGCTAATGAAAAACTGTTTTTT
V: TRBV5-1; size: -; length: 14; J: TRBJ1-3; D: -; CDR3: CASSLGTDGNTIYF; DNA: TGCGCCAGCAGCTTGGGTACAGACGGAAACACCATATATTTT
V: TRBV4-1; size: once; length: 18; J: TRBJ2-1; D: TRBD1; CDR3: CASSQDLVGTGLHNEQFF; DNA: TGCGCCAGCAGCCAAGATCTCGTTGGGACAGGGCTTCACAATGAGCAGTTCTTC